This TCR beta chain is from a study of CD8+CD57+ T cells in acquired aplastic anemia. Overall study context: Mean yield of DNA from sorted CD4+ and CD8+ cells was roughly 3.1 ug.

TCR beta VDJ and CDR3 profiles were obtained from a genomic DNA template. MiXCR was run by TCRdb on the reads, yielding one entry per CDR3 protein. The sample records 95,000 to 150,000 distinct CDR3 sequences, 50% to 70% being singletons. CD8+CD57+ cell expansion had been shown by flow cytometry in patients chosen for sequencing. In germline, CDR1 is SGHVS, CDR2 FNYEAQ. The CDR3 is made up of 15 amino acids. The germline V and J ends were trimmed by 1 base and 1 base, with 11 bases remaining between them. The clonotype comes from a human donor with aplastic anemia. The sequenced material came from sorted CD4+, CD8+, or CD8+CD57+ T cells (not recorded which) from PBMCs. The V and J genes are TRBV7-6 and TRBJ2-7; D possibly uses TRBD1 or TRBD2 (5 bases each). The CDR3 reads CASSLGPGLSYEQYF. The DNA for the CDR3 is TGTGCCAGCAGCTTAGGACCGGGGCTTTCCTACGAGCAGTACTTC.